This entry describes one T cell receptor beta chain. The antigen is undetermined. This sample is part of a study of cytomegalovirus exposure and HLA in healthy donors. The donors were part of the validation cohort of over a hundred subjects. That cohort was separate from the first cohort, which comprised about 730 subjects. CDR1 is KGHSH, CDR2 LQKENI, per germline. The CDR3 consists of 16 residues. The V and J ends lost 2 bases and 6 bases respectively, with 20 bases between them. Broader study findings: Reportedly, diagnosis of cytomegalovirus status by the classifier showed high specificity and sensitivity. Usually a TCR sequence was rare, but some public TCRs were found in many donors. A list of around 150 TCR beta chains associated with cytomegalovirus was given.

The table came from immunoSEQ multiplex PCR; TCRdb's copy has only in-frame clones and leaves some out. The table has 95,000 to 150,000 clones, 89% seen once; the top ten hold about 1.1%. The sample taken for sequencing was PBMCs. The sequence was obtained from a woman between 18 and 30 years old in good health and CMV-seronegative. The V gene is TRBV18, the J gene TRBJ2-7; D possibly corresponds to TRBD1 (6 bases). The CDR3 nucleotides read TGTGCCAGCTCACCATTATTTGTGGCAGGGGTTGGCGAGCAGTACTTC. Translated, it gives CASSPLFVAGVGEQYF.